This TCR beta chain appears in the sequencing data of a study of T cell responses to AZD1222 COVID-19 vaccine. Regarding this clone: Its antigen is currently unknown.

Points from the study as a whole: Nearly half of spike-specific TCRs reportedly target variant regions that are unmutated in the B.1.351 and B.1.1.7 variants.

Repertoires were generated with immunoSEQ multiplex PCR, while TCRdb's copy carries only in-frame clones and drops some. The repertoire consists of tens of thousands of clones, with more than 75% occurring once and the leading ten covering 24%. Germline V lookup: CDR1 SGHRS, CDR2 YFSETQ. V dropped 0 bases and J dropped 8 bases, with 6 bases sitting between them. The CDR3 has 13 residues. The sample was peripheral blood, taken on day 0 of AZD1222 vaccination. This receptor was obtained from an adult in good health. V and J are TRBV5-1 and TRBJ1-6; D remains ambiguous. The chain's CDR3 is CASSLDGDSPLHF. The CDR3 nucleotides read TGCGCCAGCAGCTTGGACGGAGATTCACCCCTCCACTTT.